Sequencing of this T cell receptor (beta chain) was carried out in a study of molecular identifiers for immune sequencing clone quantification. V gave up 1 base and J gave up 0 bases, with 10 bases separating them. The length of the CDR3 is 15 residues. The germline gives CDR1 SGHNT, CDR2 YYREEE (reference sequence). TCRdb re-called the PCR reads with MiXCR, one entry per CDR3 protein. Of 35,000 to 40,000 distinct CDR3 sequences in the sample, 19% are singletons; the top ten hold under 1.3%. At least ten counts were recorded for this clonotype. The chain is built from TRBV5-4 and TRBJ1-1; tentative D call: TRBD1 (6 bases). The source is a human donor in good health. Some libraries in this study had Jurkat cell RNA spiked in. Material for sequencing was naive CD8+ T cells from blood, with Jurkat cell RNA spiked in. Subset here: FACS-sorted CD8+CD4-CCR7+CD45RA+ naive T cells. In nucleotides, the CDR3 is TGTGCCAGCAGCTTGTTCCGGGACATGAACACTGAAGCTTTCTTT. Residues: CASSLFRDMNTEAFF.